These 11 T cell receptor beta chains were sequenced from one sample in a study of T cells expressing NK-cell markers. Using the 5' RACE reads, TCRdb records one entry per CDR3 protein without DNA. This repertoire includes fewer than 40,000 distinct CDR3 sequences. The sequenced sample was blood T cells: a sorted CD56 or NKG2C T cell subset, CD4+ or CD8+ T cells, or bulk PBMC T cells (not recorded which). Receptors were obtained from a woman between 18 and 69 years old in good health.

The V gene is TRBV4-1, the J gene TRBJ2-7; the TCRdb call, TRBD2, lacks DNA for checking. CDR1 and CDR2 (germline): MGHRA, YSYEKL. This CDR3 spans 16 amino acids. CDR3 region: CASSQFRERGGDEQYF.

The chain uses TRBV19 and TRBJ2-2; TCRdb names TRBD2, which stays unverified in the absence of DNA. Germline V gives CDR1 LNHDA, CDR2 SQIVND (reference sequence). The CDR3 extends over 13 amino acids. The CDR3 loop reads CASSKEVPGELFF.

The CDR3 is CASSQDGGTSGGYEQFF. The chain is built from TRBV3-1 and TRBJ2-1; TCRdb selects TRBD2, and the lack of DNA leaves this call unchecked. Germline V lookup: CDR1 LGHDT, CDR2 YNNKEL (reference sequence). The CDR3 is 17 amino acids.

The V call is TRBV9, the J call TRBJ2-1; TCRdb picks TRBD1, but there is no DNA to check that call. Germline CDR1 SGDLS, CDR2 YYNGEE. The CDR3 sequence is 15 residues long. CDR3 amino acids: CASSVKGGGYNEQFF. Filled out from reference TRBV9 and TRBJ2-1, the complete variable domain reads DSGVTQTPKHLITATGQRVTLRCSPRSGDLSVYWYQQSLDQGLQFLIQYYNGEERAKGNILERFSAQQFPDLHSELNLSSLELGDSALYFCASSVKGGGYNEQFFGPGTRLTVL.

The chain carries TRBV12-3 or TRBV12-4 and TRBJ1-4. This CDR3 is 12 amino acids long. The chain's CDR3 is CASSLSLRKLFF.

The genes are TRBV12-3 or TRBV12-4 and TRBJ2-1. CDR3 length: 15 amino acids. CDR3 sequence reads: CASSRSGRSYNEQFF.

The gene calls are TRBV11-2 and TRBJ2-3; no DNA is available, so the TRBD2 call from TCRdb remains unchecked. The length of the CDR3 is 17 residues. The germline gives CDR1 SGHAT, CDR2 FQNNGV. This CDR3 reads CASSFLSDGRSKDTQYF. The variable domain in full, with the rest retrieved from reference TRBV11-2 and TRBJ2-3, is EAGVAQSPRYKIIEKRQSVAFWCNPISGHATLYWYQQILGQGPKLLIQFQNNGVVDDSQLPKDRFSAERLKGVDSTLKIQPAKLEDSAVYLCASSFLSDGRSKDTQYFGPGTRLTVL.

The J gene is TRBJ2-1, the V gene TRBV13. The CDR3 covers 15 residues. Germline-derived CDR1 and CDR2 are PRHDT and FYEKMQ (reference sequence). The CDR3 sequence: CASSTRLSAHNEQFF.

V and J are TRBV6-5 and TRBJ2-7; lacking DNA, the TRBD1 call made by TCRdb goes unchecked. From germline, CDR1 is MNHEY and CDR2 SVGAGI. The CDR3 covers 16 residues. The CDR3 spells CASSYTSGTGGYEQYF.

This chain joins TRBV6-5 and TRBJ1-1; TCRdb's assignment of TRBD1 cannot be checked, as there is no DNA. CDR3 length equals 19 residues. Germline assignment: CDR1 MNHEY and CDR2 SVGAGI. This chain's CDR3 is CASSYSIAKWDRIVTEAFF.

This chain joins TRBV5-1 and TRBJ2-1; the TRBD2 assignment by TCRdb is unverifiable without DNA. The germline V gene has CDR1 SGHRS and CDR2 YFSETQ. The CDR3 is made up of 15 amino acids. CDR3 residues: CASNPSGGLYNEQFF.